This TCR beta chain is from a study of molecular identifiers for immune sequencing clone quantification. This clonotype was picked up many times. TCRdb processed the PCR reads anew with MiXCR; each CDR3 protein has one entry. The table includes 250,000 to 400,000 distinct CDR3 sequences, over 20% detected once. The CDR3 has 13 amino acids. Between the trimmed V and J ends, which lost 2 bases and 4 bases, there was a span of 8 bases. Germline V CDR1 and CDR2: SGHKS, YYEKEE (reference sequence). The TCR comes from a human donor in good health. Some libraries in this study had Jurkat cell RNA spiked in. The gene calls are TRBV5-5 and TRBJ2-3; D gene ambiguous. The material sequenced was naive CD8+ T cells from blood, with Jurkat cell RNA spiked in. Specified subset: FACS-sorted CD8+CD4-CCR7+CD45RA+ naive T cells. CDR3 sequence reads: CASSLDSPDTQYF. The CDR3 DNA reads TGTGCCAGCAGCTTAGACTCGCCAGATACGCAGTATTTT.